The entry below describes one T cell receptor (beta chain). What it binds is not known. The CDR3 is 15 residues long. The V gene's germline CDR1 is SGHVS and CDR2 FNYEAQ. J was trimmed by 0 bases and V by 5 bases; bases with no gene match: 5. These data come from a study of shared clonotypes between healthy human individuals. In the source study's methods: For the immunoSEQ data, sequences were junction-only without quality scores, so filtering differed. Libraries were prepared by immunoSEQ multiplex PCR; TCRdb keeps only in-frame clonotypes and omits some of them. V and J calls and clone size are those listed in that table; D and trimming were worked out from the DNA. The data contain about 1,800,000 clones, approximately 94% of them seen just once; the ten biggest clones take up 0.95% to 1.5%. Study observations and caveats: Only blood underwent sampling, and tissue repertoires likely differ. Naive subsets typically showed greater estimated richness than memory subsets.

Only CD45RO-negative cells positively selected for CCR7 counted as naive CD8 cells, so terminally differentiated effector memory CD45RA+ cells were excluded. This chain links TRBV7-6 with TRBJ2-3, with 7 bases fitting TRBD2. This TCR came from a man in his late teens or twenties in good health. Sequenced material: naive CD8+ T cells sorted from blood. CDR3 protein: CASSRYSGSTDTQYF. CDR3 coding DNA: TGTGCCAGCAGCCGATATAGCGGGAGCACAGATACGCAGTATTTT.